Below, 26 T cell receptor beta chains from the same sample are listed, as sequenced in a study of CD8 T cells in Susac syndrome. Random-hexamer reverse transcription was applied to roughly 0.45 to 1 ug RNA. MiXCR was run by TCRdb on the immunoSEQ multiplex PCR reads, yielding one entry per CDR3 protein. The table lists around 190,000 distinct CDR3 sequences, roughly 95% of them singletons. The sequenced sample was CD4+ T cells from PBMCs. These receptors were obtained from a human donor in good health.

The chain is built from TRBV29-1 and TRBJ2-5; D call uncertain. The CDR3 has 10 amino acids. V dropped 3 bases and J dropped 5 bases, with 4 bases sitting between them. Germline lookup yields CDR1 SQVTM and CDR2 ANQGSEA. The chain's CDR3 is CSVEVETQYF. CDR3 nucleotides: TGCAGCGTTGAGGTGGAGACCCAGTACTTC.

The genes are TRBV28 and TRBJ2-6, with D unresolved. This CDR3 region has 16 residues. The V and J ends lost 6 bases and 0 bases respectively, with 12 bases between them. Germline V lookup: CDR1 MDHEN, CDR2 SYDVKM. The CDR3 here is CASRSTAYSGANVLTF. CDR3 DNA: TGTGCCAGCAGGTCTACAGCATACTCTGGGGCCAACGTCCTGACTTTC.

The chain is built from TRBV9 and TRBJ1-1; tentatively, D is TRBD1 (5 bases). Trimming left V 4 bases short and J 1 base short, with 17 bases between. Germline CDR1 is SGDLS and CDR2 is YYNGEE. The CDR3 runs 16 residues. CDR3 region: CASSLLRGPPNTEAFF. CDR3 DNA sequence: TGTGCCAGCAGCCTACTTCGGGGACCTCCGAACACTGAAGCTTTCTTT.

V usage is TRBV28 and J usage is TRBJ2-7; TRBD2 agrees at 8 bases. This CDR3 is 14 amino acids long. V lost 6 bases and J lost 0; bases outside the gene matches: 4. Germline CDR1 is MDHEN and CDR2 is SYDVKM. As DNA, the CDR3 is TGTGCCAGCAGGACCGCGGGGGGCTCCTACGAGCAGTACTTC. This gives the protein CASRTAGGSYEQYF.

This chain links TRBV15 with TRBJ2-1; D unclear. CDR3 length: 16 amino acids. Germline CDR1 reads LNHNV; CDR2 reads YYDKDF (reference sequence). V was clipped by 2 bases and J by 2 bases, with 13 bases between them. The CDR3: CATSRSPGAPYNEQFF. CDR3 in DNA: TGTGCCACCAGCAGAAGCCCGGGCGCCCCCTACAATGAGCAGTTCTTC. Combining the CDR3 with reference TRBV15 and TRBJ2-1 gives the whole variable domain DAMVIQNPRYQVTQFGKPVTLSCSQTLNHNVMYWYQQKSSQAPKLLFHYYDKDFNNEADTPDNFQSRRPNTSFCFLDIRSPGLGDTAMYLCATSRSPGAPYNEQFFGPGTRLTVL.

The CDR3 DNA follows: TGTGCCACCAGCAGAGGAGGTGTAGCGGGGTACGAGCAGTACTTC. It translates to CATSRGGVAGYEQYF. The chain uses TRBV15 and TRBJ2-7; TRBD2 agrees at 8 bases. Per germline, CDR1 LNHNV and CDR2 YYDKDF (reference sequence). This CDR3 has 15 residues. V dropped 1 base and J dropped 4; count of bases not matched to a gene: 6.

This clonotype was counted once. The chain couples TRBV30 to TRBJ2-2, with 12 bases identical to TRBD2. This CDR3 contains 15 residues. Unmatched junction bases numbered 6, after V lost 4 bases and J lost 6 bases. In germline, CDR1 is GTSNPN, CDR2 SVGIG (reference sequence). The CDR3 loop reads CAWTLRLAGAGELFF. Written as DNA, the CDR3 is TGTGCCTGGACCCTACGACTAGCGGGAGCCGGGGAGCTGTTTTTT.

J is TRBJ2-1 and V is TRBV4-1; D gene ambiguous. The germline CDR1 and CDR2 sequences are MGHRA and YSYEKL. The V end was cut by 0 bases, the J end by 15 bases, with 12 bases between. CDR3 size: 12 residues. CDR3 coding DNA: TGCGCCAGCAGCCAAGAGGATAGCAGACTGTTCTTC. As protein: CASSQEDSRLFF.

The gene calls are TRBV12-3 or TRBV12-4 and TRBJ2-1; tentative D call: TRBD2 (5 bases). The V end was cut by 5 bases, the J end by 5 bases, with 13 bases between. This CDR3 region has 14 residues. CDR3 DNA: TGTGCCAGCAGTCCAGTGCTAGCTCACAATGAGCAGTTCTTC. Translation gives CASSPVLAHNEQFF.

The CDR3 bases are TGTGCCAGCAGCCGGCGGGACGGAACCTACGAGCAGTACTTC. It is translated as CASSRRDGTYEQYF. V usage is TRBV5-4 and J usage is TRBJ2-7; TRBD2 might be the D (6 bases). V was cut by 4 bases and J by 2 bases, with 13 bases left in between. CDR3 length equals 14 residues. CDR1 and CDR2 from the germline V gene are SGHNT and YYREEE (reference sequence).

The chain joins TRBV7-9 to TRBJ2-7; 9 nucleotides agree with TRBD1. The CDR3 loop spans 14 amino acids. The V and J ends lost 5 bases and 8 bases, in that order; junction bases with no gene match: 10. Germline-derived CDR1 and CDR2 are SEHNR and FQNEAQ (reference sequence). DNA of the CDR3: TGTGCCAGCAGCCTGGGGACAGGGAATGAGCAGCAGTACTTC. Its translation is CASSLGTGNEQQYF.

In this sample, this clonotype turned up once. CDR3 region: CASILYGYTF. The CDR3 DNA reads as TGCGCCAGTATCCTCTATGGCTACACCTTC. The chain uses TRBV4-3 and TRBJ1-2, with D unresolved. The V end lost 9 bases, the J end lost 4 bases, and 6 bases lay between the germline ends. Germline V gives CDR1 LGHNA, CDR2 YSLEER. The CDR3 spans 10 residues.

This clonotype was seen a single time. This chain links TRBV23-1 with TRBJ1-6; D ambiguous. TRBV23-1 is an open reading frame, and its role is uncertain. The V gene lost 1 base and the J gene lost 5 bases, with 12 bases spanning the gap. This CDR3 spans 16 amino acids. The CDR3 DNA reads as TGCGCCAGCAGTCAATTGGGCAGACGGGATAATTCACCCCTCCACTTT. Translation gives CASSQLGRRDNSPLHF.

The chain employs TRBV4-3 and TRBJ2-3, with D hard to call. With 3 bases removed from V and 0 bases from J, the gap between germline ends came to 16 bases. The CDR3 contains 17 residues. Germline CDR1 and CDR2: LGHNA and YSLEER. The CDR3 region has the DNA TGCGCCAGCAGCCAGCGACCTCCAGCCGCTAGCACAGATACGCAGTATTTT. Translating gives CASSQRPPAASTDTQYF.

This chain joins TRBV10-3 and TRBJ2-2, with 8 bases identical to TRBD2. Losses at the gene ends were 6 bases for V and 4 bases for J; bases not matched to a gene: 1. CDR1 is ENHRY, CDR2 SYGVKD, per germline. The CDR3 is made up of 13 amino acids. The CDR3 sequence is CAISGRATGELFF. The DNA of the CDR3 is TGTGCCATCAGCGGGAGGGCCACCGGGGAGCTGTTTTTT.

J is TRBJ2-7 and V is TRBV29-1; D is unclear. The germline V gene has CDR1 SQVTM and CDR2 ANQGSEA. V lost 4 bases, J lost 2 bases, and 15 bases lay in between. The CDR3 loop spans 14 amino acids. The CDR3 DNA reads as TGCAGCGTTGGGGCCACCTGGGGTACCTACGAGCAGTACTTC. Encoded protein: CSVGATWGTYEQYF.

This chain uses TRBV30 with TRBJ1-1, with 7 bases matching TRBD1. CDR1 is GTSNPN and CDR2 is SVGIG in the germline V gene (reference sequence). The CDR3 runs to 15 residues. V lost 1 base and J lost 0; bases outside the gene matches: 5. As DNA, the CDR3 is TGTGCCTGGAGTGGAGGGACAGCAGTGAACACTGAAGCTTTCTTT. Protein sequence: CAWSGGTAVNTEAFF.

This rearrangement joins TRBV7-2 to TRBJ2-2; 7 positions match TRBD2. CDR1 is SGHTA, CDR2 FQGNSA, per germline. CDR3 size: 16 residues. The V segment lost 5 bases and the J segment 1 base; nucleotides outside the gene matches: 7. The CDR3 spells CASSTRAGRNTGELFF. In nucleotides, the CDR3 is TGTGCCAGCAGCACCCGAGCGGGAAGGAACACCGGGGAGCTGTTTTTT.

This clonotype has a single count. The V gene is TRBV7-3, the J gene TRBJ2-3; 9 nucleotides match TRBD1. CDR3 size: 14 residues. Germline V lookup: CDR1 SGHTA, CDR2 FQGTGA. Losses at the gene ends were 5 bases for V and 4 bases for J; bases not matched to a gene: 4. CDR3 residues: CASSHGQGPDTQYF. The CDR3 coding sequence is TGTGCCAGCAGCCACGGACAGGGGCCAGATACGCAGTATTTT.

The chain carries TRBV9 and TRBJ1-1; D perhaps matches TRBD1 (5 bases). V was shortened by 3 bases and J by 5 bases, with 11 bases between the two germline ends. Germline V gene sequence: CDR1 SGDLS, CDR2 YYNGEE. The CDR3 loop spans 13 amino acids. The CDR3 bases are TGTGCCAGCAGCGGGAGAGGGGAGACTGAAGCTTTCTTT. Its protein is CASSGRGETEAFF.

The rearrangement uses TRBV30 and TRBJ2-2; no clear D gene. Germline values: CDR1 GTSNPN, CDR2 SVGIG (reference sequence). V lost 4 bases and J 3 bases, leaving 3 bases between the germline ends. The CDR3 runs to 11 residues. The CDR3 here is CAWKDTGELFF. The CDR3, as DNA: TGTGCCTGGAAAGACACCGGGGAGCTGTTTTTT.

This clonotype was seen more than once but under ten times. V is TRBV9 and J is TRBJ1-2; 9 nucleotides match TRBD1. Trimming took 0 bases from V and 2 from J; bases not matched to a gene: 5. Germline CDR1 SGDLS, CDR2 YYNGEE. This CDR3 comprises 16 residues. In DNA form, the CDR3 reads TGTGCCAGCAGCGTAGCCCCCGGGACAGGGAACTATGGCTACACCTTC. Its translation: CASSVAPGTGNYGYTF.

The CDR3, as DNA: TGCAGCGCGGGCAGGCCGGGACAGGGGGATGGCTACACCTTC. Its translation is CSAGRPGQGDGYTF. This chain joins TRBV29-1 and TRBJ1-2, with 11 bases that match TRBD1. After removal of 7 bases from V and 6 bases from J, the junction contained 10 bases not matched to a gene. Germline CDR1 SQVTM, CDR2 ANQGSEA. This CDR3 is 14 amino acids long.

The chain is built from TRBV7-8 and TRBJ2-1, with a possible D match to TRBD1 (5 bases). Per germline, CDR1 SGHVS and CDR2 FQNEAQ. V lost 5 bases to trimming and J lost 10 bases, with 15 bases between them. The CDR3 has 13 residues. The CDR3 here is CASSPVHGAEQFF. In DNA form, the CDR3 reads TGTGCCAGCAGCCCCGTCCATGGGGCGGAGCAGTTCTTC. Drawing the rest from reference TRBV7-8 and TRBJ2-1, the complete variable domain is GAGVSQSPRYKVAKRGQDVALRCDPISGHVSLFWYQQALGQGPEFLTYFQNEAQLDKSGLPSDRFFAERPEGSVSTLKIQRTQQEDSAVYLCASSPVHGAEQFFGPGTRLTVL.

The rearrangement joins TRBV7-2 to TRBJ2-2; a weak D match, TRBD2 (6 bases). V lost 1 base and J 6 bases, leaving 9 bases between the germline ends. The CDR3 sequence is 14 residues long. Germline V CDR1 and CDR2: SGHTA, FQGNSA. CDR3 loop: CASSLGLVAGELFF. CDR3 nucleotides: TGTGCCAGCAGCTTAGGACTAGTGGCCGGGGAGCTGTTTTTT.

The rearrangement links TRBV20-1 to TRBJ2-4; D may be TRBD2 (5 bases). The length of the CDR3 is 12 residues. The ends were cut back, 6 bases at V and 5 bases at J, with 11 bases in the middle. CDR1 and CDR2 (germline): DFQATT, SNEGSKA (reference sequence). The CDR3 here is CSAQIGENIQYF. CDR3 DNA: TGCAGTGCCCAGATCGGGGAAAACATTCAGTACTTC.